A single T cell receptor (beta chain) is shown here with its context. Its antigen is unknown. Primers: 60 Vbeta forward and 13 Jbeta reverse. Clones were read by immunoSEQ multiplex PCR, and TCRdb kept only the in-frame ones, dropping some. This repertoire shows 200,000 or so clones, 82% found once; its top ten account for roughly 0.097%. V gave up 5 bases and J gave up 1 base; unmatched junction bases: 4. Germline-derived CDR1 and CDR2 are MNHEY and SMNVEV (reference sequence). CDR3 size: 15 residues. This specimen comes from a study of cytomegalovirus exposure and HLA in healthy donors. Whole-study results and caveats: What was likely a sequencing artifact was a cluster of highly shared sequence variants. It has been reported that TCR beta sequences accurately predicted the HLA-A and HLA-B alleles of most subjects. By a later analysis, the bulk of CMV-associated TCR beta chains appeared HLA-restricted.

This chain links TRBV27 with TRBJ2-1; 8 bases map to TRBD1. The clonotype comes from a boy aged 2 to 10 in good health and CMV-seronegative. The sample was PBMCs. CDR3 sequence reads: CASSPRDRSYNEQFF. The CDR3 region has the DNA TGTGCCAGCAGTCCTAGGGACAGGTCCTACAATGAGCAGTTCTTC.